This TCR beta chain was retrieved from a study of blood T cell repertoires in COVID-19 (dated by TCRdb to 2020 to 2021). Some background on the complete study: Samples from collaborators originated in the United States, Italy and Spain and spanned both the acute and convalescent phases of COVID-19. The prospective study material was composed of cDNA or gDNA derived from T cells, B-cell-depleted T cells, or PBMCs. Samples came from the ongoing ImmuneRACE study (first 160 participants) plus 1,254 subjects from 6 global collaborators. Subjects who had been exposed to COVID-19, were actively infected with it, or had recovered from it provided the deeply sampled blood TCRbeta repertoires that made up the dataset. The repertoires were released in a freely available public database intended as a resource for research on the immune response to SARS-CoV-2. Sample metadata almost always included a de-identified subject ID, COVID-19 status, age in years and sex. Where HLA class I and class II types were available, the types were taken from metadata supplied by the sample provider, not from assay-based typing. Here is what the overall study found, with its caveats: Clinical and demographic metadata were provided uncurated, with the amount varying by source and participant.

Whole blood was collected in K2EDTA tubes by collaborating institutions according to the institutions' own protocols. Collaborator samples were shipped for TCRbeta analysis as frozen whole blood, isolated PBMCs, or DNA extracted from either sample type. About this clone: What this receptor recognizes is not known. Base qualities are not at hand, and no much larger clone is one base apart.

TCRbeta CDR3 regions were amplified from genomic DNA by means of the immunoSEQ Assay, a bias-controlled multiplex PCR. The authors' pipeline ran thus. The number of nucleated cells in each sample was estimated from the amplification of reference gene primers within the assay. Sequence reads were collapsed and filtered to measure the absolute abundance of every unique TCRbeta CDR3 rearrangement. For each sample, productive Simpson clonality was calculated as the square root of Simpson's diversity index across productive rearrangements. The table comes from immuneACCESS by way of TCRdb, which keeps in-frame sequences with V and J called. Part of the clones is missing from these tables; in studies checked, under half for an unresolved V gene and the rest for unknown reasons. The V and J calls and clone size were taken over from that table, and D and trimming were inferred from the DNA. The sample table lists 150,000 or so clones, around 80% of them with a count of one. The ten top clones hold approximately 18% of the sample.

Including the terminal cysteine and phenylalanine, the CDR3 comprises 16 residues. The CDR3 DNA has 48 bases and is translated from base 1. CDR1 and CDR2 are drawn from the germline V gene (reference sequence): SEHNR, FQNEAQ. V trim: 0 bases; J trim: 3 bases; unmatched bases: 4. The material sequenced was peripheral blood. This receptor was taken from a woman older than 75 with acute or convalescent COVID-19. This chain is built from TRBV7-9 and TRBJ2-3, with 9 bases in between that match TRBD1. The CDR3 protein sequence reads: CASSLAGQGRTDTQYF. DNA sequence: TGTGCCAGCAGCTTAGCGGGACAGGGTAGGACAGATACGCAGTATTTT.